This T cell receptor beta chain was obtained from a study of identifying expanded T cells in peripheral blood. Study results and limitations: Differentially abundant clones: around 1.2 between replicates, 16.4 at around 2 weeks, 19 to 20 at four. Across healthy donors, higher total template counts meant significantly greater approximately two-week count variance.

In regard to this clone: What it recognizes is unknown.

Germline V gene lookup returns CDR1 GTSNPN and CDR2 SVGIG (reference sequence). The germline V and J ends were trimmed by 1 base and 10 bases, with 20 bases remaining between them. CDR3 length: 15 residues. Data came from immunoSEQ multiplex PCR; TCRdb stores just in-frame clones and leaves some out. This table has about 110,000 clones, 88% appearing once. No infections or other immune events were documented during collection. The sequence came from a person between 18 and 75 years old in good health. This chain joins TRBV30 and TRBJ2-1; TRBD2 might be the D (5 bases). The source material was blood. The CDR3 region has the DNA TGTGCCTGGAGTGAAGTCCAGAGGGTACGACCCGAGCAGTTCTTC. Protein: CAWSEVQRVRPEQFF. The entire variable domain, with the rest obtained from reference TRBV30 and TRBJ2-1, is as follows: SQTIHQWPATLVQPVGSPLSLECTVEGTSNPNLYWYRQAAGRGLQLLFYSVGIGQISSEVPQNLSASRPQDRQFILSSKKLLLSDSGFYLCAWSEVQRVRPEQFFGPGTRLTVL.